This T cell receptor (beta chain) was obtained from a study of blood T cell repertoires in COVID-19. Study-level background: From T cells, B-cell-depleted T cells, or PBMCs came the material, which was cDNA or gDNA.

The protocol was immunoSEQ multiplex PCR, while the TCRdb copy is restricted to in-frame clones and leaves out a portion. This repertoire shows some 490,000 clones, more than 85% found once; its top ten account for more than 7.5%. Individuals drawn from around 24 US areas were about 18 to 95 years old. Participants had their cohort set by participant-reported clinical history. Recovery meant two consecutive negative NP/OP PCR tests, professional clearance, or resolved symptoms. With V trimmed by 2 bases and J by 7 bases, 2 bases remained unmatched. Germline CDR1 KGHDR, CDR2 SFDVKD. The CDR3 spans 14 residues.

V and J are TRBV24-1 and TRBJ2-1; TRBD1 agrees at 9 bases. Sample: PBMCs or T cells enriched from blood (not recorded which). The sequence came from a woman aged 55-70 years who had recovered from COVID-19. The CDR3 DNA reads as TGTGCCACCAGTGATTACGGACAGGGGAATGAGCAGTTCTTC. Protein sequence: CATSDYGQGNEQFF.